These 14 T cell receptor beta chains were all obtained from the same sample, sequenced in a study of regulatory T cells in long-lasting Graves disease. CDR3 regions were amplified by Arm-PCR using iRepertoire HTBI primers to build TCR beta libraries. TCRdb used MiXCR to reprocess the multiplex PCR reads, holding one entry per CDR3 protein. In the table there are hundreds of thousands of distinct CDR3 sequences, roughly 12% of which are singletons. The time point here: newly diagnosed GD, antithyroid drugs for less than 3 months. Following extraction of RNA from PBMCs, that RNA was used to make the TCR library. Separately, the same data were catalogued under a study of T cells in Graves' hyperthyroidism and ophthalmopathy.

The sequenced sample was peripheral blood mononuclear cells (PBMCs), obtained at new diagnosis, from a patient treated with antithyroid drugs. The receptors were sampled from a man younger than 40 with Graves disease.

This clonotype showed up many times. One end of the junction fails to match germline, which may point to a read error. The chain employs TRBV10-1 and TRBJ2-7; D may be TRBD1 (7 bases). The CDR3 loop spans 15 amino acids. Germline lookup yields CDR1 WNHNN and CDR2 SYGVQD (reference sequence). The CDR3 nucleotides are TGCGCCAGCAGTGAGGTCGAAGACCCCAGGGGGGCGCAGCACTTC. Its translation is CASSEVEDPRGAQHF.

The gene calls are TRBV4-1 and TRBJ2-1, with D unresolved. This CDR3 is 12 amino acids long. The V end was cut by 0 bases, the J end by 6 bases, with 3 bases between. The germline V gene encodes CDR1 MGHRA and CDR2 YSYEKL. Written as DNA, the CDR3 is TGCGCCAGCAGCCAAGAACGCAATGAGCAGTTCTTC. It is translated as CASSQERNEQFF.

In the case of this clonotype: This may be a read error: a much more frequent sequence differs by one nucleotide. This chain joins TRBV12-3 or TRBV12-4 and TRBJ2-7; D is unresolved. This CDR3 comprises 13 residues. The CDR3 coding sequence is TGTGCCAGCAGTTTATTGGCGACCCACGAGCAGTGCTTC. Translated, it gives CASSLLATHEQCF.

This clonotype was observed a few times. Written as DNA, the CDR3 is TGTGCCACCAGCAGAGAGCCCGCGGGAGGGCGAGGGGAGACCCAGTACTTC. Its translation: CATSREPAGGRGETQYF. This rearrangement joins TRBV15 to TRBJ2-5; TRBD2 agrees at 9 bases. The germline CDR1 and CDR2 sequences are LNHNV and YYDKDF (reference sequence). This CDR3 contains 17 residues. V shed 0 bases and J 5 bases; nucleotides not matched to a gene: 10.

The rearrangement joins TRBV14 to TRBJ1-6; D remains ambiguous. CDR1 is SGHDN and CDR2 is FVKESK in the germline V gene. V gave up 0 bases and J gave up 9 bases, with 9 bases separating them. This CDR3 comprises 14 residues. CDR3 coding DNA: TGTGCCAGCAGCCAAGATCTGGGAAGTTCACCCCTCCACTTT. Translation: CASSQDLGSSPLHF.

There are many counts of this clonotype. CDR3: CASSEYRASNTEAFF. Here the CDR3 DNA reads TGTGCCAGCAGTGAATACAGGGCCTCGAACACTGAAGCTTTCTTT. The chain joins TRBV2 to TRBJ1-1; D might be TRBD1 (6 bases). The V and J ends lost 2 bases and 1 base respectively, with 11 bases between them. CDR1 and CDR2 (germline): SNHLY, FYNNEI. The CDR3 is made up of 15 amino acids.

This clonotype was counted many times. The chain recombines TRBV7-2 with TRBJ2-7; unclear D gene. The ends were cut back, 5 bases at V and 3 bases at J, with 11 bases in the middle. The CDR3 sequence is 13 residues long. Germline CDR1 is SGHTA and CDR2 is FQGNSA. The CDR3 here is CASSADLGYEQYF. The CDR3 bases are TGTGCCAGCAGCGCGGACCTGGGCTACGAGCAGTACTTC.

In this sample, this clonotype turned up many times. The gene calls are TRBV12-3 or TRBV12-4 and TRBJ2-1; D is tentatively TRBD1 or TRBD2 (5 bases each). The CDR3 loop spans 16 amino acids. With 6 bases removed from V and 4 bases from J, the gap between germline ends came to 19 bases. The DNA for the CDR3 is TGTGCCAGCAGGAATACCGGGACGGCGACATACAATGAGCAGTTCTTC. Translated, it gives CASRNTGTATYNEQFF.

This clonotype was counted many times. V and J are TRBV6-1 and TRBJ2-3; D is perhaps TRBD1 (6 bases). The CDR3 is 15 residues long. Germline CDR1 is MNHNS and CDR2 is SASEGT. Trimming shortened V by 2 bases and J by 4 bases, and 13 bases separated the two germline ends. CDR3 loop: CASSESEGGADTQYF. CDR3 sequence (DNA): TGTGCCAGCAGTGAAAGCGAAGGGGGAGCAGATACGCAGTATTTT.

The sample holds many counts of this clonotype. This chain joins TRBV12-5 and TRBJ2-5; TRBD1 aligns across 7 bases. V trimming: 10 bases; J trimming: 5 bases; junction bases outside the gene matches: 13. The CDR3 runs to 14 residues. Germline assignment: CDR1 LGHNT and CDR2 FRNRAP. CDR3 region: CATERQGIYETQYF. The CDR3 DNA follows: TGTGCTACAGAAAGACAGGGAATATACGAGACCCAGTACTTC. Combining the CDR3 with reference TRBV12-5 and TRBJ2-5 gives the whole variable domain DARVTQTPRHKVTEMGQEVTMRCQPILGHNTVFWYRQTMMQGLELLAYFRNRAPLDDSGMPKDRFSAEMPDATLATLKIQPSEPRDSAVYFCATERQGIYETQYFGPGTRLLVL.

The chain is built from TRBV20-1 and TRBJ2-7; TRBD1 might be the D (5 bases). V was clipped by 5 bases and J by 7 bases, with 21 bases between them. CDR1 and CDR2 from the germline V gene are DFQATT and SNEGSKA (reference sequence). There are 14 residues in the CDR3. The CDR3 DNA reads TGCAGTGCTTATAGGGATAGGGCCCAGGGTGAGCAGTACTTC. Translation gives CSAYRDRAQGEQYF.

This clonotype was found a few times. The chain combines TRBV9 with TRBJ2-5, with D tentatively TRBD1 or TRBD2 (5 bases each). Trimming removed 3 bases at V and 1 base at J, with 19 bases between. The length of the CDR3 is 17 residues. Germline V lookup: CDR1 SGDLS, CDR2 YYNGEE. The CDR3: CASSAGEGPYVQETQYF. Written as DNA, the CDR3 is TGTGCCAGCAGCGCAGGTGAGGGACCGTACGTCCAAGAGACCCAGTACTTC.

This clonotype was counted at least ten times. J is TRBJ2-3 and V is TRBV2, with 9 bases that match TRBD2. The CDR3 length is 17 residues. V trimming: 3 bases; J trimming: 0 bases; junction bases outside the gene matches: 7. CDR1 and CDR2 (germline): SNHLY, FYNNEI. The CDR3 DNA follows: TGTGCCAGCAGTGAGAGCGGGAGGCCCTACAGCACAGATACGCAGTATTTT. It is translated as CASSESGRPYSTDTQYF.

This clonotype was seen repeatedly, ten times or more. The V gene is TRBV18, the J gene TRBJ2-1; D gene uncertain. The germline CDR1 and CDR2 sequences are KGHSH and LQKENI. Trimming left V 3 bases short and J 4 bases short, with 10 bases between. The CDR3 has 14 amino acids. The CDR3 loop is CASSPEWDYNEQFF. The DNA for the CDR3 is TGTGCCAGCTCACCGGAGTGGGATTACAATGAGCAGTTCTTC.